The 19 T cell receptor beta chains listed next were all sequenced from one sample in a study of shared clonotypes between healthy human individuals. Generated by immunoSEQ multiplex PCR, the TCRdb table keeps only in-frame clones and is missing some. Altogether 2 million to 2.5 million clones are present, 90% to 97% being singletons, with the ten largest covering 0.1% to 0.15%. The material sequenced was naive CD4+ T cells sorted from blood. Sample subset: CD45RA+ positively selected. These TCRs come from a man aged 18 to 30 in good health.

The DNA for the CDR3 is TGCAGTGCCGGACAGGCCTACGAGCAGTACTTC. Translation gives CSAGQAYEQYF. V usage is TRBV20-1 and J usage is TRBJ2-7, with 7 bases identical to TRBD1. V was clipped by 6 bases and J by 2 bases; unmatched bases: 1. CDR1 and CDR2 (germline): DFQATT, SNEGSKA (reference sequence). The CDR3 runs 11 residues.

V and J are TRBV6-1 and TRBJ2-4; D gene uncertain. Germline V gives CDR1 MNHNS, CDR2 SASEGT. Trimming pared 0 bases from V and 5 bases from J, leaving 17 bases between. The length of the CDR3 is 17 residues. The CDR3 sequence is CASSEAWSAIQQNIQYF. The CDR3 DNA is TGTGCCAGCAGTGAAGCGTGGTCAGCGATCCAGCAAAACATTCAGTACTTC.

Turning to this clone: The identical CDR3 is also encoded by other nucleotide sequences in the sample. The CDR3 DNA follows: TGTGCCAGTAGTTTGGCAGATTACAATGAGCAGTTCTTC. Residues: CASSLADYNEQFF. The chain links TRBV19 to TRBJ2-1; no definite D call. The CDR3 is 13 residues long. Germline lookup yields CDR1 LNHDA and CDR2 SQIVND (reference sequence). V lost 5 bases to trimming and J lost 4 bases, with 9 bases between them.

This chain joins TRBV7-9 and TRBJ2-1; 7 nucleotides agree with TRBD1. Germline V gene lookup returns CDR1 SEHNR and CDR2 FQNEAQ (reference sequence). V gave up 5 bases and J gave up 9 bases; unmatched junction bases: 4. The CDR3 loop spans 12 amino acids. The CDR3 reads CASSTTGFEQFF. The CDR3 coding sequence is TGTGCCAGCAGCACGACAGGGTTTGAGCAGTTCTTC.

This rearrangement joins TRBV18 to TRBJ2-7; no firm D call. Per germline, CDR1 KGHSH and CDR2 LQKENI. Trimming removed 3 bases from V and 1 base from J, with 10 bases in between. The CDR3 totals 14 residues. Here the CDR3 reads CASSPNPVSYEQYF. The DNA for the CDR3 is TGTGCCAGCTCACCTAATCCAGTTTCCTACGAGCAGTACTTC.

The V gene is TRBV2, the J gene TRBJ2-4; 8 bases are a match to TRBD1. The germline gives CDR1 SNHLY, CDR2 FYNNEI. V was clipped by 8 bases and J by 6 bases; unmatched bases: 3. The CDR3 consists of 12 residues. The CDR3 bases are TGTGCCAGCCATGGACAGGGAAACATTCAGTACTTC. Translation: CASHGQGNIQYF.

V usage is TRBV5-4 and J usage is TRBJ1-3, with no clear D. Germline V gene lookup returns CDR1 SGHNT and CDR2 YYREEE (reference sequence). The CDR3 covers 15 residues. With 0 bases removed from V and 3 bases from J, the gap between germline ends came to 10 bases. The CDR3 loop is CASSLALGSGNTIYF. In DNA, the CDR3 is TGTGCCAGCAGCTTGGCCTTAGGGAGTGGAAACACCATATATTTT.

CDR3 nucleotides: TGCGCCAGCAGTGACGGACTAGCGGCCAATGAGCAGTTCTTC. Residues: CASSDGLAANEQFF. The rearrangement uses TRBV5-1 and TRBJ2-1, with 10 bases that match TRBD2. This CDR3 is built from 14 residues. Trimming cost V 5 bases and J 6 bases; bases outside gene matches: 5. Germline loops: CDR1 SGHRS, CDR2 YFSETQ.

This chain connects TRBV11-1 to TRBJ2-7; 8 bases are a match to TRBD1. This CDR3 is built from 14 residues. Unmatched junction bases numbered 4, after V lost 5 bases and J lost 1 base. Germline V gene sequence: CDR1 SGHAT, CDR2 FQDESV (reference sequence). The CDR3 reads CASSARQGSYEQYF. The CDR3 bases are TGTGCCAGCAGCGCACGACAGGGGTCCTACGAGCAGTACTTC. Complete variable domain (other parts from reference TRBV11-1 and TRBJ2-7): EAEVAQSPRYKITEKSQAVAFWCDPISGHATLYWYRQILGQGPELLVQFQDESVVDDSQLPKDRFSAERLKGVDSTLKIQPAELGDSAMYLCASSARQGSYEQYFGPGTRLTVT.

J is TRBJ2-1 and V is TRBV5-4; maybe TRBD2 (6 bases). V lost 0 bases to trimming and J lost 5 bases, with 12 bases between them. Germline loops: CDR1 SGHNT, CDR2 YYREEE (reference sequence). This CDR3 comprises 15 residues. The CDR3 protein is CASSLAASVNNEQFF. The CDR3, as DNA: TGTGCCAGCAGCTTGGCGGCTAGCGTCAACAATGAGCAGTTCTTC.

The chain joins TRBV30 to TRBJ1-5, with TRBD1 as a possible D gene (5 bases). Germline V CDR1 and CDR2: GTSNPN, SVGIG (reference sequence). CDR3 length: 15 amino acids. Trimming cost V 0 bases and J 1 base, with 10 bases left between them. CDR3 protein: CAWSVRGSSNQPQHF. The DNA of the CDR3 is TGTGCCTGGAGTGTACGGGGCTCCAGCAATCAGCCCCAGCATTTT. Using reference TRBV30 and TRBJ1-5 for the parts outside the CDR3, the full variable domain is SQTIHQWPATLVQPVGSPLSLECTVEGTSNPNLYWYRQAAGRGLQLLFYSVGIGQISSEVPQNLSASRPQDRQFILSSKKLLLSDSGFYLCAWSVRGSSNQPQHFGDGTRLSIL.

CDR3 residues: CAWGPTRGGGYTF. As DNA, the CDR3 is TGTGCCTGGGGCCCGACCCGGGGAGGCGGCTACACCTTC. The rearrangement uses TRBV30 and TRBJ1-2; no definite D call. CDR3 length equals 13 residues. Trimming took 5 bases from V and 8 from J, leaving 18 bases between them. CDR1 and CDR2 (germline): GTSNPN, SVGIG (reference sequence).

The J gene is TRBJ2-5, the V gene TRBV5-1; 9 bases fit TRBD2. The germline V gene has CDR1 SGHRS and CDR2 YFSETQ. J was trimmed by 5 bases and V by 4 bases; bases with no gene match: 12. This CDR3 has 16 residues. CDR3 sequence (DNA): TGCGCCAGCAGCCCCACAGCGGGAGGCCTGGGGGAGACCCAGTACTTC. Protein product: CASSPTAGGLGETQYF. The full variable domain, in which reference TRBV5-1 and TRBJ2-5 provide the parts outside the CDR3, is KAGVTQTPRYLIKTRGQQVTLSCSPISGHRSVSWYQQTPGQGLQFLFEYFSETQRNKGNFPGRFSGRQFSNSRSEMNVSTLELGDSALYLCASSPTAGGLGETQYFGPGTRLLVL.

The chain combines TRBV5-1 with TRBJ1-2, with D maybe TRBD1 (6 bases). The CDR3 has 16 residues. Trimming took off 0 bases at V and 0 bases at J, with 12 bases between the two ends. Germline V gene lookup returns CDR1 SGHRS and CDR2 YFSETQ. CDR3: CASSLDPTGSNYGYTF. As DNA, the CDR3 is TGCGCCAGCAGCTTGGACCCGACAGGTTCTAACTATGGCTACACCTTC.

This CDR3 is CASGHPGQDNSPLHF. Written as DNA, the CDR3 is TGTGCCAGCGGCCACCCGGGACAAGATAATTCACCCCTCCACTTT. The V and J genes are TRBV6-5 and TRBJ1-6, with a possible D match to TRBD1 (6 bases). This CDR3 is 15 amino acids long. Germline-derived CDR1 and CDR2 are MNHEY and SVGAGI. V was shortened by 8 bases and J by 5 bases, with 16 bases between the two germline ends.

This chain's CDR3 is CASSPPGGAATGELFF. In nucleotides, the CDR3 is TGTGCCAGCAGCCCCCCCGGGGGAGCGGCCACCGGGGAGCTGTTTTTT. The chain is built from TRBV5-6 and TRBJ2-2, with D maybe TRBD2 (6 bases). V was trimmed by 4 bases and J by 4 bases, leaving 17 bases between them. The length of the CDR3 is 16 residues. Germline V gene lookup returns CDR1 SGHDT and CDR2 YYEEEE. Full variable domain (remainder filled in from reference TRBV5-6 and TRBJ2-2): DAGVTQSPTHLIKTRGQQVTLRCSPKSGHDTVSWYQQALGQGPQFIFQYYEEEERQRGNFPDRFSGHQFPNYSSELNVNALLLGDSALYLCASSPPGGAATGELFFGEGSRLTVL.

This clone is a singleton in its sample. V is TRBV30 and J is TRBJ1-4, with a weak D call TRBD1 (6 bases). Germline V gives CDR1 GTSNPN, CDR2 SVGIG (reference sequence). Trimming left V 5 bases short and J 0 bases short, with 10 bases between. This CDR3 has 14 residues. Here the CDR3 reads CAWDRFATNEKLFF. In DNA, the CDR3 is TGTGCCTGGGACAGGTTTGCAACTAATGAAAAACTGTTTTTT.

The gene calls are TRBV5-1 and TRBJ2-3, with D unresolved. The CDR3 contains 15 residues. Per the germline V gene, CDR1 is SGHRS and CDR2 is YFSETQ. V lost 0 bases and J lost 0, with 8 bases in between. The DNA of the CDR3 is TGCGCCAGCAGCTTGGTGGAACGGAGCACAGATACGCAGTATTTT. This gives the protein CASSLVERSTDTQYF.

The CDR3 sequence: CAWSVPRTGGVGYTF. The CDR3 DNA is TGTGCCTGGAGTGTACCAAGGACAGGGGGCGTGGGCTACACCTTC. The rearrangement links TRBV30 to TRBJ1-2, with 11 bases lining up with TRBD1. The CDR3 loop spans 15 amino acids. Trimming at V came to 0 bases and at J to 8 bases, leaving 8 bases not matched to a gene. From germline, CDR1 is GTSNPN and CDR2 SVGIG (reference sequence). Together with reference TRBV30 and TRBJ1-2, the CDR3 gives the full variable domain: SQTIHQWPATLVQPVGSPLSLECTVEGTSNPNLYWYRQAAGRGLQLLFYSVGIGQISSEVPQNLSASRPQDRQFILSSKKLLLSDSGFYLCAWSVPRTGGVGYTFGSGTRLTVV.